This T cell receptor beta chain is from a study of response to subunit inactivated influenza vaccine. Study results and limitations: Each seasonal flu vaccination may recruit only limited new T cells, authors suggested.

TCRdb re-called the RT-PCR reads through MiXCR, storing one row per CDR3 protein. This table holds roughly 760,000 distinct CDR3 sequences, roughly 20% found once. This CDR3 contains 16 residues. Germline V gene sequence: CDR1 SGHVS, CDR2 FQNEAQ. The ends were cut back, 4 bases at V and 4 bases at J, with 19 bases in the middle. In this sample, this clonotype turned up a few times. The antigen is unknown. The gene calls are TRBV7-8 and TRBJ2-5; a weak D match, TRBD2 (6 bases). The source of this sequence is a man aged 45-65 years who received an inactivated influenza vaccine. The sample here was PBMCs from blood, taken around 5 days after vaccination. The CDR3 sequence: CASSSTGALEGETQYF. The CDR3, as DNA: TGTGCCAGCAGCTCAACCGGGGCCCTGGAGGGAGAGACCCAGTACTTC. Full variable domain (rest looked up from reference TRBV7-8 and TRBJ2-5): GAGVSQSPRYKVAKRGQDVALRCDPISGHVSLFWYQQALGQGPEFLTYFQNEAQLDKSGLPSDRFFAERPEGSVSTLKIQRTQQEDSAVYLCASSSTGALEGETQYFGPGTRLLVL.